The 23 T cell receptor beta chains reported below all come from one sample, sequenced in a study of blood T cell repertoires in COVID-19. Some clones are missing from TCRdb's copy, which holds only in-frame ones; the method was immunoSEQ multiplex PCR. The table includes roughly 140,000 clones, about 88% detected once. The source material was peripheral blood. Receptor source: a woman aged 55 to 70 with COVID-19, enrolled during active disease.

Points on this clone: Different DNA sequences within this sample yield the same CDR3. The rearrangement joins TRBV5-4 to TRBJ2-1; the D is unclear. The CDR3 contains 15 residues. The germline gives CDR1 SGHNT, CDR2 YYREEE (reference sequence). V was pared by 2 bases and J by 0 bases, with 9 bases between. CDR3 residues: CASSFDRGSYNEQFF. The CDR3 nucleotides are TGTGCCAGCAGCTTCGACCGAGGCTCCTACAATGAGCAGTTCTTC.

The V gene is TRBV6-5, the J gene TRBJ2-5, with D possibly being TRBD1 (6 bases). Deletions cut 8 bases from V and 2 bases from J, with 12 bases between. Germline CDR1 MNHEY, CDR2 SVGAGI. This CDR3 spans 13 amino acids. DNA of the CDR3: TGTGCCAGCCGCCGACAGGCGCAAGAGACCCAGTACTTC. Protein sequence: CASRRQAQETQYF.

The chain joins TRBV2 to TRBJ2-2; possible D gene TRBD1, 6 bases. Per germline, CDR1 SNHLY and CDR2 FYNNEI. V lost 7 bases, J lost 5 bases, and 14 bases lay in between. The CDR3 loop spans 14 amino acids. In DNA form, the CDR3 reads TGTGCCAGCACGGCGGAGCAGGGGACCGGGGAGCTGTTTTTT. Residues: CASTAEQGTGELFF.

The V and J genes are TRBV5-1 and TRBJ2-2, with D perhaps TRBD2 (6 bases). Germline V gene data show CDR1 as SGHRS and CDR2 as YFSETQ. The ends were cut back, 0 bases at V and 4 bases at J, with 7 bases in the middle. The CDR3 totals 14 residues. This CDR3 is CASSLVEGTGELFF. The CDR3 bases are TGCGCCAGCAGCTTGGTGGAGGGCACCGGGGAGCTGTTTTTT.

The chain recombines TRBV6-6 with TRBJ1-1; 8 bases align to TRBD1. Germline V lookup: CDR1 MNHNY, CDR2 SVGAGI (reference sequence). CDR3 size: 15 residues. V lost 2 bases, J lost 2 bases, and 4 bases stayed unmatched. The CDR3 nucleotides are TGTGCCAGCAGTTACCCCAGGGGGCTAAACACTGAAGCTTTCTTT. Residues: CASSYPRGLNTEAFF.

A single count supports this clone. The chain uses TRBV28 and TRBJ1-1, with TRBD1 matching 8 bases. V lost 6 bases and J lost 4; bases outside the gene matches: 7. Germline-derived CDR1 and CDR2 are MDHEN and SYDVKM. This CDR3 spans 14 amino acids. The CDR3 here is CASSDLRGRTEAFF. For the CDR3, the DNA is TGTGCCAGCAGCGACCTCAGGGGGCGCACTGAAGCTTTCTTT.

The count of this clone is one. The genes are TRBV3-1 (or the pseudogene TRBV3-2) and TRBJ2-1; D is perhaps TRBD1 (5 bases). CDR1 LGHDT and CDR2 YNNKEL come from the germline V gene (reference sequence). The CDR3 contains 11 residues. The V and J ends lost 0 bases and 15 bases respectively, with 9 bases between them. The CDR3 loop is CASSQDFDRFF. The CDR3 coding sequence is TGTGCCAGCAGCCAAGACTTCGACAGGTTCTTC.

The CDR3 reads CASSLETGVRDTQYF. The DNA for the CDR3 is TGTGCCAGCAGCTTGGAGACAGGGGTTCGAGATACGCAGTATTTT. V gene TRBV13 combines with J gene TRBJ2-3; 8 bases match TRBD1. The germline gives CDR1 PRHDT, CDR2 FYEKMQ (reference sequence). The CDR3 runs 15 residues. The V and J ends lost 3 bases and 5 bases, in that order; junction bases with no gene match: 7.

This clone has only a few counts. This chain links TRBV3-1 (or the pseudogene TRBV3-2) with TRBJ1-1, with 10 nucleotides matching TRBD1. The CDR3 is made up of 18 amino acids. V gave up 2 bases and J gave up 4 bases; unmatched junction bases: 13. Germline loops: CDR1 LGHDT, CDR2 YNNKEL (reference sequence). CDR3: CASSQNLLRTGGSTEAFF. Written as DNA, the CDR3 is TGTGCCAGCAGCCAAAACCTGCTACGGACAGGGGGATCCACTGAAGCTTTCTTT.

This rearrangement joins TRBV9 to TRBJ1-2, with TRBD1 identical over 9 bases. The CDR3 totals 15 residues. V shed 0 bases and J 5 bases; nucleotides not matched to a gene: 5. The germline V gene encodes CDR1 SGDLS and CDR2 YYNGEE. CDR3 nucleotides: TGTGCCAGCAGCGTAGCTACAGGGGGCAGGTATGGCTACACCTTC. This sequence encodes CASSVATGGRYGYTF.

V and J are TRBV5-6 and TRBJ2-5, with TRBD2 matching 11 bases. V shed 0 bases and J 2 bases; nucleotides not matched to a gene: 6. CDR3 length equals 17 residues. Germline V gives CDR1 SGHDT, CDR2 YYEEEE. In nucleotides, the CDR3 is TGTGCCAGCAGCTTGGGACTAGCGGGATGGCGACAAGAGACCCAGTACTTC. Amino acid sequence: CASSLGLAGWRQETQYF.

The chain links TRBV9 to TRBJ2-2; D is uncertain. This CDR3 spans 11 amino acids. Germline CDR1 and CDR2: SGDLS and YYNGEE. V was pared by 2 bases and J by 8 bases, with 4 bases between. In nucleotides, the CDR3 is TGTGCCAGCAGCGTTCCAGGGGAGCTGTTTTTT. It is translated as CASSVPGELFF.

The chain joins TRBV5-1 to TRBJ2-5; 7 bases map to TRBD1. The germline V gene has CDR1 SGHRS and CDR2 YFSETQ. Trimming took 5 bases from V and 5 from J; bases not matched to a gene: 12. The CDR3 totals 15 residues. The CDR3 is CASSLTGNKGETQYF. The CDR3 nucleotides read TGCGCCAGCAGTTTGACAGGGAACAAGGGGGAGACCCAGTACTTC.

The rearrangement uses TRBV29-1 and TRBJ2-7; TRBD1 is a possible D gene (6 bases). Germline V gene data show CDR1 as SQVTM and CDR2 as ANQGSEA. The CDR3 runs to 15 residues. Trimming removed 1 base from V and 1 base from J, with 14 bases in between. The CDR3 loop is CSVEGLGGPSYEQYF. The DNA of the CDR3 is TGCAGCGTTGAAGGCCTAGGGGGACCGTCCTACGAGCAGTACTTC.

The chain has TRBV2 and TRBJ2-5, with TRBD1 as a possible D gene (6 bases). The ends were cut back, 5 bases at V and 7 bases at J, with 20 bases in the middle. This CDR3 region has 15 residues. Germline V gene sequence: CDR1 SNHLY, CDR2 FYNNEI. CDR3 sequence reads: CASSRDIIPSGTQYF. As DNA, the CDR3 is TGTGCCAGCAGTCGGGACATCATTCCATCGGGGACCCAGTACTTC.

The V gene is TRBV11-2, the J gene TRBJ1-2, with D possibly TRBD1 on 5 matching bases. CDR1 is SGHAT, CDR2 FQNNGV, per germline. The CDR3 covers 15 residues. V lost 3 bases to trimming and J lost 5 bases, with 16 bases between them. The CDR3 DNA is TGTGCCAGCAGCTTCGGGACTCAAGCCGTTTATGGCTACACCTTC. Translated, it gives CASSFGTQAVYGYTF. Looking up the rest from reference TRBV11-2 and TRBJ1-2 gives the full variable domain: EAGVAQSPRYKIIEKRQSVAFWCNPISGHATLYWYQQILGQGPKLLIQFQNNGVVDDSQLPKDRFSAERLKGVDSTLKIQPAKLEDSAVYLCASSFGTQAVYGYTFGSGTRLTVV.

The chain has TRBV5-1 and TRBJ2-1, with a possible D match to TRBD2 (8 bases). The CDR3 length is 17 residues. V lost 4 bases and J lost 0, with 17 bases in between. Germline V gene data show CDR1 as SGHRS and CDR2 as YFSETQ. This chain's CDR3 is CASSQRDSGSSYNEQFF. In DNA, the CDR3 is TGCGCCAGCAGCCAAAGGGACAGCGGGAGCTCCTACAATGAGCAGTTCTTC.

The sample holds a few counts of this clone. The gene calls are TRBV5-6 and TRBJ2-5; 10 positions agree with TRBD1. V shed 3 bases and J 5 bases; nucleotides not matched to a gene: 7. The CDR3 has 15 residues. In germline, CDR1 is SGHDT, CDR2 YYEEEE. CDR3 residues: CASSSWTGGRETQYF. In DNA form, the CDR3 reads TGTGCCAGCAGCTCTTGGACAGGGGGTCGGGAGACCCAGTACTTC.

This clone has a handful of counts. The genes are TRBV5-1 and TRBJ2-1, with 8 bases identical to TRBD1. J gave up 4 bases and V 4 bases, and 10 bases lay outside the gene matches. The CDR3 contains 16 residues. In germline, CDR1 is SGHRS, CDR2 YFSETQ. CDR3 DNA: TGCGCCAGCAGCACAGGGACAGGTTGGGGGTACAATGAGCAGTTCTTC. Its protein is CASSTGTGWGYNEQFF.

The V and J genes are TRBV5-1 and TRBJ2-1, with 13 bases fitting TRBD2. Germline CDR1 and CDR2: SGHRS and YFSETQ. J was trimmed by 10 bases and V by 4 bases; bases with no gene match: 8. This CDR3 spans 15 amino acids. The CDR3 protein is CASSTGLAGVREQFF. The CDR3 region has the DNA TGCGCCAGCAGCACAGGACTAGCGGGAGTTCGCGAGCAGTTCTTC. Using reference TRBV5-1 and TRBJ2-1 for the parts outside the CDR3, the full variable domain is KAGVTQTPRYLIKTRGQQVTLSCSPISGHRSVSWYQQTPGQGLQFLFEYFSETQRNKGNFPGRFSGRQFSNSRSEMNVSTLELGDSALYLCASSTGLAGVREQFFGPGTRLTVL.

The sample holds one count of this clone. CDR3 coding DNA: TGTGCCATCAGTGGCACGGGAAGTCAGCCCCAGCATTTT. It specifies CAISGTGSQPQHF. J is TRBJ1-5 and V is TRBV10-3; D not resolved. The CDR3 runs to 13 residues. From germline, CDR1 is ENHRY and CDR2 SYGVKD. The germline V and J ends were trimmed by 4 bases and 6 bases, with 10 bases remaining between them.

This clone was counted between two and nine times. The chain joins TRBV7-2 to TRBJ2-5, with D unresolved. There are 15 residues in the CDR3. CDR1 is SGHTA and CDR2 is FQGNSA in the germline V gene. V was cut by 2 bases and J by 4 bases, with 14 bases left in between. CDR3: CASSLRSLVGETQYF. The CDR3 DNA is TGTGCCAGCAGCTTACGGAGTTTGGTAGGAGAGACCCAGTACTTC.

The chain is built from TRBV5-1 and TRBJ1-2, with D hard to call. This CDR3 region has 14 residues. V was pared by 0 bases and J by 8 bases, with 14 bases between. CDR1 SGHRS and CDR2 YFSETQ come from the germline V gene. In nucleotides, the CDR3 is TGCGCCAGCAGCTTGGATTCCGGTGCGGAGGGCTACACCTTC. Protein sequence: CASSLDSGAEGYTF. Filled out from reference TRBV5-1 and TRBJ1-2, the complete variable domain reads KAGVTQTPRYLIKTRGQQVTLSCSPISGHRSVSWYQQTPGQGLQFLFEYFSETQRNKGNFPGRFSGRQFSNSRSEMNVSTLELGDSALYLCASSLDSGAEGYTFGSGTRLTVV.